The rows below give T cell receptor beta chains drawn from one sample of a study of T cell responses to AZD1222 COVID-19 vaccine. Sequencing used immunoSEQ multiplex PCR; TCRdb keeps in-frame clones, though not all of them. The table has approximately 94,000 clones, about 90% seen once. Here the sequenced sample was peripheral blood, taken on day 0 of AZD1222 vaccination. Every receptor here comes from an adult in good health. CDR3s include the opening cysteine and the closing phenylalanine or tryptophan. Only some rows state a clone size, as once, few, many or a class for expanded clones.

CDR3 length	V gene	J gene	clone size	CDR3 protein
14	TRBV18	TRBJ1-5	.	CASSPTGPDQPQHF
15	TRBV6-1	TRBJ1-6	.	CASSEGTGDNSPLHF
23	TRBV21-1	TRBJ1-2	.	CASAFRANPQWGIRKFPDYGYTF
12	TRBV2	TRBJ1-2	.	CASWQGIYGYTF
12	TRBV19	TRBJ1-2	.	CASSDLPYGYTF
15	TRBV5-1	TRBJ1-4	.	CASSWDRTTNEKLFF
14	TRBV5-8	TRBJ1-2	once	CASSLAGTFKTYTF
17	TRBV7-3	TRBJ2-5	.	CASSLWPRQGQRETQYF
16	TRBV6-5	TRBJ2-7	.	CASSYSGLAGTYEQYF
14	TRBV21-1	TRBJ2-1	.	CASSKATLAGWEFF
17	TRBV15	TRBJ2-1	.	CATSRDTSSGSYNEQFF
16	TRBV10-1	TRBJ1-1	once	CASSEVQRSMNTEAFF
16	TRBV21-1	TRBJ1-5	.	CASSKAQHLVNQPQHF
11	TRBV5-1	TRBJ2-5	.	CASSAQETQYF
16	TRBV27	TRBJ2-5	.	CASSLRAWDSQETQYF
18	TRBV18	TRBJ2-4	.	CASSPSGGANIAKNIQYF
15	TRBV7-3	TRBJ2-6	.	CASSPQVSGANVLTF
15	TRBV10-3	TRBJ1-5	once	CAISNNRDSNQPQHF
15	TRBV4-2	TRBJ2-7	.	CASSQALAYSYEQYF
13	TRBV25-1	TRBJ2-1	.	CASSLTEYNEQFF
16	TRBV28	TRBJ2-2	.	CASSRPGQGKGGELFF
13	TRBV7-9	TRBJ1-1	.	CASSPQGWTEAFF
13	TRBV19	TRBJ1-1	.	CASSIDPPGEAFF
20	TRBV28	TRBJ2-7	once	CASRYQPGKRAPLPSYEQYF
14	TRBV28	TRBJ1-6	.	CASSLGSSEPPLHF
13	TRBV28	TRBJ2-7	.	CASSLPEPFEQYF